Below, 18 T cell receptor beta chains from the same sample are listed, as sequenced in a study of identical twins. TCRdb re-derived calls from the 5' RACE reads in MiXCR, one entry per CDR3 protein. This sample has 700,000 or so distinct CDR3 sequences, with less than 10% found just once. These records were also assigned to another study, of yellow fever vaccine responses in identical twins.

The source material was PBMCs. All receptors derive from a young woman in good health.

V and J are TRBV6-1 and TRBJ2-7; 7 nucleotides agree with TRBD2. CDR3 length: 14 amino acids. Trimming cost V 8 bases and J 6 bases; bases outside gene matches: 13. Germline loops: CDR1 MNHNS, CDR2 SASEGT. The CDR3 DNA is TGTGCCAGCTCCCCCAGACCCAGGGAGGGCGAGCAGTACTTC. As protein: CASSPRPREGEQYF.

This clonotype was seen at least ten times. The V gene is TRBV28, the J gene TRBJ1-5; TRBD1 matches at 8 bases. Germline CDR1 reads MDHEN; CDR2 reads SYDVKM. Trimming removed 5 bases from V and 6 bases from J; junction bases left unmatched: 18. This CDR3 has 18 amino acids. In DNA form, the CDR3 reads TGTGCCAGCAGTCGTATGGGGACAGGAGACCCAGGAATTCAGCCCCAGCATTTT. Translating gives CASSRMGTGDPGIQPQHF.

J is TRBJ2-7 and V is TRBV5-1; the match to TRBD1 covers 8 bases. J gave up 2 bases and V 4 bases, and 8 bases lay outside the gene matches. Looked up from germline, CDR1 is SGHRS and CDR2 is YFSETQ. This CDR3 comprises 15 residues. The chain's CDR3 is CASSQGTGVTYEQYF. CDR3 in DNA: TGCGCCAGCAGCCAGGGGACAGGTGTCACCTACGAGCAGTACTTC.

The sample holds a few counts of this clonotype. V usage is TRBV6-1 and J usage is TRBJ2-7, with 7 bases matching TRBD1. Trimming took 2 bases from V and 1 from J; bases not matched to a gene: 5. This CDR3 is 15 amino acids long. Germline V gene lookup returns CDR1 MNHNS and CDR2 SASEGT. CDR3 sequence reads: CASSERDRTSYEQYF. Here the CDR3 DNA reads TGTGCCAGCAGTGAAAGGGACAGAACATCCTACGAGCAGTACTTC.

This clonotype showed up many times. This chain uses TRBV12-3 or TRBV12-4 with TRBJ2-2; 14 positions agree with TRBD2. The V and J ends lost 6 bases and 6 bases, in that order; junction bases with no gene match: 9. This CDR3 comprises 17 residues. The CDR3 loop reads CASRGTSGGPGSGELFF. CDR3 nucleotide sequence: TGTGCCAGCAGGGGGACTAGCGGGGGACCAGGGTCCGGGGAGCTGTTTTTT.

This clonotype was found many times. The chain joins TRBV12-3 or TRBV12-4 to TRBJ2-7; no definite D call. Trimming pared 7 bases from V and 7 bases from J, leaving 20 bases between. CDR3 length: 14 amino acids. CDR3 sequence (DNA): TGTGCCAGCACTCCCGGGTCATTCTTGGGTGAGCAGTACTTC. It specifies CASTPGSFLGEQYF.

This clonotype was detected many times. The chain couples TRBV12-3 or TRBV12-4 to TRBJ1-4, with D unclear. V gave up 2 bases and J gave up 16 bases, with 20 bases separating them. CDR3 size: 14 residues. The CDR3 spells CASSLSTGSPETFF. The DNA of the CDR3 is TGTGCCAGCAGTTTATCCACGGGGTCCCCTGAGACGTTTTTT.

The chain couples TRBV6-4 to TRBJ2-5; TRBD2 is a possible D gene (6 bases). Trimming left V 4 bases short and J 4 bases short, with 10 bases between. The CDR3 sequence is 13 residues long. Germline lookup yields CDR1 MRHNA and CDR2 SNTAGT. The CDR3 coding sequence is TGTGCCAGCAGTGGCGGGGCGAGAGAGACCCAGTACTTC. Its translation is CASSGGARETQYF.

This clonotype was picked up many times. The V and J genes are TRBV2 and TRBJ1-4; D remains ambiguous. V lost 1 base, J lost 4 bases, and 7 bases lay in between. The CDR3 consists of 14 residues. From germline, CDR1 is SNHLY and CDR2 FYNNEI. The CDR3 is CASSEERFNEKLFF. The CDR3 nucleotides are TGTGCCAGCAGTGAAGAACGGTTTAATGAAAAACTGTTTTTT.

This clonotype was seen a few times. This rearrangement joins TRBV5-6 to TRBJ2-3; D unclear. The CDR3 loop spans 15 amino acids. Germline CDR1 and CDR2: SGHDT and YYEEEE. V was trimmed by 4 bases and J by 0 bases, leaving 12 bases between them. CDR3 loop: CASSQITLSTDTQYF. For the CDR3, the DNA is TGTGCCAGCAGCCAAATTACCCTTAGCACAGATACGCAGTATTTT.

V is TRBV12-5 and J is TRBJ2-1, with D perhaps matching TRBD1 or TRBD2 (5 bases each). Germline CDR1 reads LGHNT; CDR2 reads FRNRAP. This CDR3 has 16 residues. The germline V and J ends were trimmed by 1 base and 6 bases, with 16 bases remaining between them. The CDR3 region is CASGLGALGVGNEQFF. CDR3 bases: TGTGCTAGTGGTTTGGGGGCCCTGGGGGTGGGCAATGAGCAGTTCTTC.

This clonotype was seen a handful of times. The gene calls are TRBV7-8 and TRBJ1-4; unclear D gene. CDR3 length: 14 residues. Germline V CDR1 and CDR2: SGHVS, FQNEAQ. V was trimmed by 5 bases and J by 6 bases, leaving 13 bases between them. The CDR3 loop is CASSPGLVDEKLFF. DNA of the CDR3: TGTGCCAGCAGCCCAGGCCTAGTGGATGAAAAACTGTTTTTT.

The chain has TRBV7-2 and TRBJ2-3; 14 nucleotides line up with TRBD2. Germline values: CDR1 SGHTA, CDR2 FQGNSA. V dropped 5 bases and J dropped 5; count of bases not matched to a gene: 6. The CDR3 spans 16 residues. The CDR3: CASSPQGLAGGDTQYF. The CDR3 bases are TGTGCCAGCAGCCCCCAAGGACTAGCGGGAGGAGATACGCAGTATTTT.

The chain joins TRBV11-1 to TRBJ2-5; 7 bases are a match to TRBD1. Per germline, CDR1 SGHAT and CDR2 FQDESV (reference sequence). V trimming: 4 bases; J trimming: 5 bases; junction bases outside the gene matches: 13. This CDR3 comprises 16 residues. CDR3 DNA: TGTGCCAGCAGCTCAACGGGACAGACGACCGGGGAGACCCAGTACTTC. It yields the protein CASSSTGQTTGETQYF.

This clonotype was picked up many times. The CDR3 protein is CASSPRSLREAGELFF. The CDR3 nucleotides are TGTGCCAGCAGCCCACGATCGTTAAGGGAGGCCGGGGAGCTGTTTTTT. The chain carries TRBV4-2 and TRBJ2-2; a possible D gene is TRBD2 (6 bases). Germline CDR1 and CDR2: LGHNA and YNFKEQ. CDR3 size: 16 residues. Trimming took 4 bases from V and 6 from J, leaving 18 bases between them.

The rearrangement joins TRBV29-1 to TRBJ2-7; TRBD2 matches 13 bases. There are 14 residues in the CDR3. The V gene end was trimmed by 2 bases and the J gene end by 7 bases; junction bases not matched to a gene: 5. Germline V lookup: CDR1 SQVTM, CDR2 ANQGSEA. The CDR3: CSVEMGLAGYEQYF. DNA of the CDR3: TGCAGCGTTGAAATGGGACTAGCGGGGTATGAGCAGTACTTC.

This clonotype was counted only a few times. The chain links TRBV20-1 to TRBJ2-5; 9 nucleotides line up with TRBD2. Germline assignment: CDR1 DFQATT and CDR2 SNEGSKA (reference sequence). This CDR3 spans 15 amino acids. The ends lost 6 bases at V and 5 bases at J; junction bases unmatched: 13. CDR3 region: CSATPLREGRETQYF. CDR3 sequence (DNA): TGCAGTGCGACCCCCTTGCGGGAGGGCCGGGAGACCCAGTACTTC.

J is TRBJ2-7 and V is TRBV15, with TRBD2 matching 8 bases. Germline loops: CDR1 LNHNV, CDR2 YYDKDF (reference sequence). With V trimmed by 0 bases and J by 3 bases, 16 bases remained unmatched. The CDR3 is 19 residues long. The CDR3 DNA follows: TGTGCCACCAGCAGAGATCCGGCTAGCGGGTGGAGCGTGGGCTACGAGCAGTACTTC. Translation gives CATSRDPASGWSVGYEQYF.